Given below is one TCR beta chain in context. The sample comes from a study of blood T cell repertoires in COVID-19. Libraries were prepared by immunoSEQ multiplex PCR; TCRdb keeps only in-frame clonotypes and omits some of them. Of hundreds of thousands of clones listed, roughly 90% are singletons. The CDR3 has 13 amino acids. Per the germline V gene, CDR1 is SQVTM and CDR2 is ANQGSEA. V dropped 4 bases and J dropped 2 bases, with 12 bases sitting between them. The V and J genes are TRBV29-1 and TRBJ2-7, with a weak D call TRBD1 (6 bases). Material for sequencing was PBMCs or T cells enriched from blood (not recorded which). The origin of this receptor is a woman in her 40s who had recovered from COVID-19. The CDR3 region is CSVGSGEPYEQYF. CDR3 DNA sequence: TGCAGCGTTGGTTCAGGGGAGCCCTACGAGCAGTACTTC.